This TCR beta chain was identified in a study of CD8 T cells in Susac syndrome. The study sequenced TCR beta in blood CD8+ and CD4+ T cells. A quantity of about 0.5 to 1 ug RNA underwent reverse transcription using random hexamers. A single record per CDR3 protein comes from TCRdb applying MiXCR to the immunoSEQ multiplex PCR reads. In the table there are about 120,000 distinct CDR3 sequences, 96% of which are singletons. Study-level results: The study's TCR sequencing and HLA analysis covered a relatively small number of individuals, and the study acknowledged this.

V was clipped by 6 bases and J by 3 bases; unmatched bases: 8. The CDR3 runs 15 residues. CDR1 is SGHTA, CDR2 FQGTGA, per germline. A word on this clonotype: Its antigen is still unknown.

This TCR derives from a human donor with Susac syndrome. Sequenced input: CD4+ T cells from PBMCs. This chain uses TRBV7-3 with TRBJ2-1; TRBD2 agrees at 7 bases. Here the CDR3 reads CASSPTSASYNEQFF. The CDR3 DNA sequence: TGTGCCAGCAGTCCCACTAGCGCAAGCTACAATGAGCAGTTCTTC.